Each of the 30 T cell receptor beta chains below was sequenced from the same sample in a study of blood T cell repertoires in COVID-19. The method was immunoSEQ multiplex PCR; TCRdb's version includes in-frame clones alone and lacks a portion of them. Of more than 300,000 clones listed, around 92% are singletons. Sequencing input: peripheral blood. The source of these receptors is a man between 18 and 29 years old who had recovered from COVID-19.

The chain links TRBV14 to TRBJ1-2; D is unresolved. The CDR3 is 15 amino acids. Per the germline V gene, CDR1 is SGHDN and CDR2 is FVKESK. Trimming cost V 1 base and J 6 bases, with 15 bases left between them. The CDR3 spells CASSQATQPGDGYTF. Here the CDR3 DNA reads TGTGCCAGCAGCCAAGCTACTCAACCAGGTGATGGCTACACCTTC. Drawing the rest from reference TRBV14 and TRBJ1-2, the complete variable domain is EAGVTQFPSHSVIEKGQTVTLRCDPISGHDNLYWYRRVMGKEIKFLLHFVKESKQDESGMPNNRFLAERTGGTYSTLKVQPAELEDSGVYFCASSQATQPGDGYTFGSGTRLTVV.

This chain joins TRBV4-3 and TRBJ2-2; 7 bases are shared with TRBD1. The CDR3 is 15 amino acids. Germline-derived CDR1 and CDR2 are LGHNA and YSLEER. Losses at the gene ends were 0 bases for V and 5 bases for J; bases not matched to a gene: 3. CDR3 sequence (DNA): TGCGCCAGCAGCCAAGAGTCCAGGGGGACCGGGGAGCTGTTTTTT. Translated, it gives CASSQESRGTGELFF.

This clone was seen just once. The V gene is TRBV6-5, the J gene TRBJ1-5, with TRBD1 as a possible D gene (5 bases). CDR3 length: 15 amino acids. Deletions cut 0 bases from V and 3 bases from J, with 9 bases between. Germline values: CDR1 MNHEY, CDR2 SVGAGI. The DNA of the CDR3 is TGTGCCAGCAGTTACTCTAAGACAGTCAATCAGCCCCAGCATTTT. Translated: CASSYSKTVNQPQHF.

The V call is TRBV5-8, the J call TRBJ2-5; 7 nucleotides match TRBD2. The V segment lost 3 bases and the J segment 0 bases; nucleotides outside the gene matches: 5. The CDR3 covers 15 residues. The germline CDR1 and CDR2 sequences are SGHTS and YDEGEE. The chain's CDR3 is CASSWGGTNQETQYF. CDR3 DNA sequence: TGTGCCAGCAGCTGGGGGGGGACTAACCAAGAGACCCAGTACTTC. Drawing the rest from reference TRBV5-8 and TRBJ2-5, the complete variable domain is EAGVTQSPTHLIKTRGQQATLRCSPISGHTSVYWYQQALGLGLQFLLWYDEGEERNRGNFPPRFSGRQFPNYSSELNVNALELEDSALYLCASSWGGTNQETQYFGPGTRLLVL.

This clone was recorded once. The chain carries TRBV5-1 and TRBJ2-1; 7 bases are shared with TRBD2. The CDR3 runs to 16 residues. Losses at the gene ends were 4 bases for V and 4 bases for J; bases not matched to a gene: 11. Germline lookup yields CDR1 SGHRS and CDR2 YFSETQ. This chain's CDR3 is CASSPLADPGYNEQFF. For the CDR3, the DNA is TGCGCCAGCAGCCCCCTAGCGGACCCGGGATACAATGAGCAGTTCTTC.

The rearrangement uses TRBV4-2 and TRBJ1-2; 8 nucleotides match TRBD1. The V gene end was trimmed by 0 bases and the J gene end by 5 bases; junction bases not matched to a gene: 5. CDR3 size: 15 residues. The V gene's germline CDR1 is LGHNA and CDR2 YNFKEQ. CDR3 in DNA: TGTGCCAGCAGCCAAGATCAGGGGGCGGTATATGGCTACACCTTC. It translates to CASSQDQGAVYGYTF.

In this sample, this clone turned up once. V is TRBV6-5 and J is TRBJ1-4; the D is unclear. This CDR3 is built from 14 residues. From germline, CDR1 is MNHEY and CDR2 SVGAGI. V dropped 7 bases and J dropped 0 bases, with 9 bases sitting between them. The CDR3 coding sequence is TGTGCCAGCACCTCAGAGGCAACTAATGAAAAACTGTTTTTT. Protein sequence: CASTSEATNEKLFF.

J is TRBJ1-2 and V is TRBV11-2, with a weak D call TRBD1 (6 bases). With 0 bases removed from V and 4 bases from J, the gap between germline ends came to 18 bases. CDR3 length equals 17 residues. Germline V gene lookup returns CDR1 SGHAT and CDR2 FQNNGV. In DNA, the CDR3 is TGTGCCAGCAGCTTAGATCCCCGACAGGACCAGATCTATGGCTACACCTTC. Protein sequence: CASSLDPRQDQIYGYTF.

This clone was observed once. The V and J genes are TRBV9 and TRBJ2-7; 9 positions match TRBD1. CDR1 and CDR2 (germline): SGDLS, YYNGEE. There are 17 residues in the CDR3. Trimming at V came to 0 bases and at J to 2 bases, leaving 9 bases not matched to a gene. CDR3 sequence reads: CASSVARQGVVPYEQYF. In nucleotides, the CDR3 is TGTGCCAGCAGCGTAGCCCGACAGGGGGTGGTTCCCTACGAGCAGTACTTC.

V usage is TRBV12-3 or TRBV12-4 and J usage is TRBJ2-5; D unclear. V lost 3 bases and J 5 bases, leaving 7 bases between the germline ends. The CDR3 has 12 amino acids. The CDR3, as DNA: TGTGCCAGCAGTTTTGCAGTGGAGACCCAGTACTTC. It translates to CASSFAVETQYF.

V usage is TRBV3-1 (or the pseudogene TRBV3-2) and J usage is TRBJ1-3; TRBD1 agrees at 8 bases. Germline assignment: CDR1 LGHDT and CDR2 YNNKEL (reference sequence). J was trimmed by 2 bases and V by 2 bases; bases with no gene match: 5. This CDR3 is 16 amino acids long. The CDR3 region is CASSQRQGTPGNTIYF. CDR3 bases: TGTGCCAGCAGCCAACGACAGGGGACGCCTGGAAACACCATATATTTT.

The gene calls are TRBV18 and TRBJ2-1; a weak D match, TRBD2 (6 bases). V was pared by 3 bases and J by 7 bases, with 16 bases between. Germline lookup yields CDR1 KGHSH and CDR2 LQKENI. The CDR3 runs 15 residues. The CDR3 coding sequence is TGTGCCAGCTCACCGATGAAGGGACTCAGGAATGAGCAGTTCTTC. This codes for CASSPMKGLRNEQFF.

V is TRBV13 and J is TRBJ2-7; 9 bases match TRBD2. Germline loops: CDR1 PRHDT, CDR2 FYEKMQ (reference sequence). This CDR3 spans 14 amino acids. With 2 bases clipped from V and 6 bases from J, the junction kept 5 bases outside the gene matches. DNA of the CDR3: TGTGCCAGCAGCTTACTTGCGGGAGGGGGCGAGCAGTACTTC. Protein sequence: CASSLLAGGGEQYF.

This clone was counted a single time. This chain joins TRBV10-3 and TRBJ2-1, with 7 bases that match TRBD1. CDR1 is ENHRY and CDR2 is SYGVKD in the germline V gene. CDR3 size: 13 residues. Trimming removed 4 bases from V and 8 bases from J; junction bases left unmatched: 5. In DNA form, the CDR3 reads TGTGCCATCAGTGCCCGGGACAGAGATGAGCAGTTCTTC. Amino acids: CAISARDRDEQFF.

This clone was detected once. The chain joins TRBV9 to TRBJ1-1; 8 bases are shared with TRBD1. CDR3 size: 13 residues. V lost 3 bases and J lost 4; bases outside the gene matches: 2. CDR1 is SGDLS, CDR2 YYNGEE, per germline. The CDR3 region is CASSATGGTEAFF. CDR3 nucleotide sequence: TGTGCCAGCAGCGCCACAGGGGGCACTGAAGCTTTCTTT.

The V call is TRBV5-1, the J call TRBJ2-7; 7 nucleotides line up with TRBD1. The CDR3 sequence is 14 residues long. With V trimmed by 2 bases and J by 2 bases, 4 bases remained unmatched. CDR1 is SGHRS and CDR2 is YFSETQ in the germline V gene. The CDR3 sequence: CASSFRDSPYEQYF. The CDR3 DNA is TGCGCCAGCAGCTTCCGGGACAGCCCCTACGAGCAGTACTTC.

V usage is TRBV27 and J usage is TRBJ1-2; TRBD1 aligns across 8 bases. Germline V gives CDR1 MNHEY, CDR2 SMNVEV (reference sequence). V gave up 6 bases and J gave up 5 bases; unmatched junction bases: 11. This CDR3 spans 15 amino acids. As DNA, the CDR3 is TGTGCCAGCAGCGCCACCAGGGGGCATCAGTATGGCTACACCTTC. Translation: CASSATRGHQYGYTF.

V and J are TRBV11-3 and TRBJ2-1; 10 bases fit TRBD2. The CDR3 covers 15 residues. The V gene's germline CDR1 is SGHNT and CDR2 YENEEA. V was pared by 4 bases and J by 8 bases, with 8 bases of the junction left unmatched. CDR3 in DNA: TGTGCCAGCAGCTCGGAAGCGGGAGGGGTCCATGAGCAGTTCTTC. Translation: CASSSEAGGVHEQFF.

This chain links TRBV5-1 with TRBJ2-7; 9 bases are a match to TRBD1. From germline, CDR1 is SGHRS and CDR2 YFSETQ. With 4 bases clipped from V and 0 bases from J, the junction kept 5 bases outside the gene matches. This CDR3 region has 15 residues. CDR3 sequence (DNA): TGCGCCAGCAGCACCTTGGACAGGGGCTCCTACGAGCAGTACTTC. Translation gives CASSTLDRGSYEQYF.

The chain joins TRBV6-5 to TRBJ1-6; no clear D gene. V lost 6 bases to trimming and J lost 10 bases, with 16 bases between them. This CDR3 has 14 residues. CDR1 and CDR2 from the germline V gene are MNHEY and SVGAGI. CDR3 nucleotide sequence: TGTGCCAGCAGCAAGGGTCGAGGGAACTCACCCCTCCACTTT. This sequence encodes CASSKGRGNSPLHF.

This clone appeared once. The V gene is TRBV6-1, the J gene TRBJ2-6; TRBD1 matches 7 bases. This CDR3 is 17 amino acids long. Germline-derived CDR1 and CDR2 are MNHNS and SASEGT. Trimming removed 3 bases from V and 3 bases from J; junction bases left unmatched: 8. Written as DNA, the CDR3 is TGTGCCAGCAGTGACCTGACAGGGTTTAATGGGGCCAACGTCCTGACTTTC. Translation: CASSDLTGFNGANVLTF.

This clone showed up just a few times. The chain employs TRBV27 and TRBJ1-1; D uncertain. Trimming stripped 2 bases from V and 5 bases from J, with 9 bases between. From germline, CDR1 is MNHEY and CDR2 SMNVEV (reference sequence). This CDR3 spans 13 amino acids. As DNA, the CDR3 is TGTGCCAGCAGTTTAAACGGGAGGACTGAAGCTTTCTTT. Protein: CASSLNGRTEAFF.

About this clone itself: Germline and junction disagree at one end, which may indicate a read error. V gene TRBV11-2 combines with J gene TRBJ1-2; 7 positions agree with TRBD1. CDR1 SGHAT and CDR2 FQNNGV come from the germline V gene. The CDR3 spans 14 residues. CDR3 nucleotides: TGTGCCAGCAGCCTAGACAGGGCTAGCTATGGCTACACCTTC. Amino acids: CASSLDRASYGYTF.

The V gene is TRBV29-1, the J gene TRBJ2-7, with D possibly TRBD1 on 5 matching bases. Trimming stripped 6 bases from V and 4 bases from J, with 10 bases between. Germline values: CDR1 SQVTM, CDR2 ANQGSEA. This CDR3 contains 11 residues. The CDR3 loop is CSVGPGYEQYF. The CDR3 region has the DNA TGCAGCGTGGGCCCAGGGTACGAGCAGTACTTC.

This chain's CDR3 is CASSHSGGTDTQYF. Written as DNA, the CDR3 is TGTGCCAGCAGCCACTCGGGGGGCACAGATACGCAGTATTTT. This chain connects TRBV28 to TRBJ2-3; D possibly corresponds to TRBD2 (6 bases). The ends were cut back, 6 bases at V and 1 base at J, with 11 bases in the middle. The CDR3 totals 14 residues. Germline V lookup: CDR1 MDHEN, CDR2 SYDVKM.

The chain recombines TRBV7-2 with TRBJ1-6; perhaps TRBD1 as D (5 bases). The CDR3 runs 16 residues. CDR1 is SGHTA and CDR2 is FQGNSA in the germline V gene. V was trimmed by 2 bases and J by 6 bases, leaving 14 bases between them. The CDR3 nucleotides read TGTGCCAGCAGCTTAAATGCCAGGGCTCTTAATTCACCCCTCCACTTT. It yields the protein CASSLNARALNSPLHF. The full variable domain, in which reference TRBV7-2 and TRBJ1-6 provide the parts outside the CDR3, is GAGVSQSPSNKVTEKGKDVELRCDPISGHTALYWYRQSLGQGLEFLIYFQGNSAPDKSGLPSDRFSAERTGGSVSTLTIQRTQQEDSAVYLCASSLNARALNSPLHFGNGTRLTVT.

The gene calls are TRBV11-2 and TRBJ2-7, with 8 bases aligning to TRBD1. Unmatched junction bases numbered 13, after V lost 1 base and J lost 2 bases. The CDR3 runs 18 residues. Germline loops: CDR1 SGHAT, CDR2 FQNNGV. Written as DNA, the CDR3 is TGTGCCAGCAGCTTAGGTTTTCAGGGGGCCCCTGACCCCTACGAGCAGTACTTC. Its protein is CASSLGFQGAPDPYEQYF.

The chain couples TRBV7-8 to TRBJ1-2, with D possibly TRBD1 on 6 matching bases. The V gene's germline CDR1 is SGHVS and CDR2 FQNEAQ. The V and J ends lost 5 bases and 2 bases respectively, with 15 bases between them. The CDR3 is 15 amino acids. The CDR3 nucleotides read TGTGCCAGCAGCCCTAGGACAGTGTTGAACTATGGCTACACCTTC. Translated: CASSPRTVLNYGYTF.

This chain links TRBV4-1 with TRBJ2-1; perhaps TRBD2 as D (6 bases). The CDR3 has 16 residues. Trimming removed 1 base from V and 4 bases from J, with 14 bases in between. Germline-derived CDR1 and CDR2 are MGHRA and YSYEKL. The CDR3 protein is CASSQVVAEIYNEQFF. For the CDR3, the DNA is TGCGCCAGCAGCCAAGTCGTAGCGGAAATATACAATGAGCAGTTCTTC.

This chain connects TRBV9 to TRBJ1-1, with TRBD1 matching 8 bases. The CDR3 has 15 residues. The ends lost 4 bases at V and 0 bases at J; junction bases unmatched: 5. CDR1 and CDR2 from the germline V gene are SGDLS and YYNGEE. This CDR3 is CASSSRTGMNTEAFF. DNA of the CDR3: TGTGCCAGCAGCTCTCGGACAGGGATGAACACTGAAGCTTTCTTT.